This is a list of T cell receptor beta chains from one sample in a study of blood T cells in healthy people across ages. TCRdb re-called the 5' RACE reads with MiXCR, one entry per CDR3 protein. The repertoire consists of over 1,500,000 distinct CDR3 sequences, with approximately 50% occurring once and the leading ten covering approximately 2.1%. Sequenced input: blood. These receptors all come from a woman between 40 and 55 years old in good health. Each CDR3 is given with its conserved first and last residue. The order of the fields is V gene, J gene, CDR3 protein.

V gene: TRBV24-1
J gene: TRBJ2-1
CDR3 protein: CATSDPRGSYNEQFF

V gene: TRBV7-2
J gene: .
CDR3 protein: CASSVTGTGVSEQYF

V gene: TRBV7-2
J gene: TRBJ2-3
CDR3 protein: CASSPRQGLFTDTQYF

V gene: TRBV6-5
J gene: TRBJ1-2
CDR3 protein: CASGRGQRNYGYTF

V gene: TRBV4-2
J gene: TRBJ2-6
CDR3 protein: CASSQEFSLAGANVLTF

V gene: TRBV4-1
J gene: TRBJ2-1
CDR3 protein: CASSQDGGLAGGYNEQFF

V gene: TRBV28
J gene: TRBJ2-7
CDR3 protein: CASSLLASGGYNEQYF

V gene: TRBV12-3/TRBV12-4
J gene: TRBJ2-3
CDR3 protein: CASSSSSGGGHTQYF

V gene: TRBV6-5
J gene: TRBJ1-2
CDR3 protein: CASSSSGLNGYTF

V gene: TRBV20-1
J gene: TRBJ2-7
CDR3 protein: CSARVAQGAYEQYF

V gene: TRBV6-1
J gene: .
CDR3 protein: CASSDWSEQYF

V gene: TRBV12-3/TRBV12-4
J gene: TRBJ1-4
CDR3 protein: CASSRLPTNEKLFF

V gene: TRBV9
J gene: TRBJ2-6
CDR3 protein: CASSVAGAGANVLTF

V gene: TRBV29-1
J gene: .
CDR3 protein: CSVDTLTGFGETQYF

V gene: TRBV20-1
J gene: TRBJ2-2
CDR3 protein: CSARDTGQTGELFF

V gene: TRBV20-1
J gene: TRBJ1-4
CDR3 protein: CSAKFGEKLFF

V gene: TRBV10-3
J gene: TRBJ2-7
CDR3 protein: CAISATDTYEQYF

V gene: TRBV7-2
J gene: TRBJ2-5
CDR3 protein: CASSFSSGHQETQYF

V gene: TRBV3-1
J gene: TRBJ2-6
CDR3 protein: CASSQDGLTVSGANVLTF

V gene: TRBV7-9
J gene: TRBJ2-3
CDR3 protein: CASRRGTTQYF

V gene: TRBV29-1
J gene: TRBJ2-1
CDR3 protein: CSVASGGGINEQFF

V gene: TRBV7-2
J gene: TRBJ1-2
CDR3 protein: CASRSTLRGYTF

V gene: TRBV7-9
J gene: TRBJ2-3
CDR3 protein: CASSYGQGGDTQYF

V gene: TRBV20-1
J gene: TRBJ1-2
CDR3 protein: CSARVGDRRAYTF

V gene: TRBV11-2
J gene: TRBJ2-5
CDR3 protein: CASSAGTSEETQYF

V gene: TRBV28
J gene: TRBJ2-5
CDR3 protein: CASTIRQQETQYF

V gene: TRBV12-3/TRBV12-4
J gene: TRBJ2-5
CDR3 protein: CASTKTGQETQYF

V gene: TRBV9
J gene: TRBJ2-5
CDR3 protein: CASSKVTETQYF

V gene: TRBV6-5
J gene: TRBJ2-1
CDR3 protein: CASSPGDRGLNEQFF

V gene: TRBV7-9
J gene: TRBJ1-2
CDR3 protein: CASSQPGQLTGYTF

V gene: TRBV6-2/TRBV6-3
J gene: TRBJ2-3
CDR3 protein: CASSYISRADTQYF

V gene: TRBV28
J gene: TRBJ1-1
CDR3 protein: CASKNPGVLNEAFF

V gene: TRBV13
J gene: TRBJ2-7
CDR3 protein: CASSLGTTGSFGQYF

V gene: TRBV2
J gene: TRBJ1-2
CDR3 protein: CATVGGPEGYTF

V gene: TRBV29-1
J gene: TRBJ2-6
CDR3 protein: CSVELRGSGANVLTF

V gene: TRBV2
J gene: TRBJ2-5
CDR3 protein: CASLRAGTGLRNQETQYF

V gene: TRBV29-1
J gene: TRBJ2-7
CDR3 protein: CSVVWGTYEQYF

V gene: TRBV7-3
J gene: TRBJ2-3
CDR3 protein: CASSFVGGATDTQYF

V gene: TRBV7-8
J gene: TRBJ1-4
CDR3 protein: CASSRRPQGAFDEKLFF

V gene: TRBV6-5
J gene: TRBJ2-5
CDR3 protein: CASSYGGLPRETQYF

V gene: TRBV7-9
J gene: TRBJ2-3
CDR3 protein: CASRPLGLAGITDTQYF

V gene: TRBV20-1
J gene: TRBJ1-1
CDR3 protein: CSARHRAETGNTEAFF

V gene: TRBV29-1
J gene: TRBJ1-1
CDR3 protein: CSVEGTGAAFF

V gene: TRBV4-3
J gene: TRBJ2-1
CDR3 protein: CASSRAPGTGTTNEQFF

V gene: TRBV20-1
J gene: TRBJ1-6
CDR3 protein: CSGNRAGVNSPLHF

V gene: TRBV20-1
J gene: TRBJ2-3
CDR3 protein: CSARAQSGLAGADTQYF

V gene: TRBV15
J gene: TRBJ1-4
CDR3 protein: CATSLSETGLNEKLFF

V gene: TRBV27
J gene: TRBJ2-1
CDR3 protein: CASSYGGKNEQFF

V gene: TRBV12-5
J gene: TRBJ2-5
CDR3 protein: CASADGFRETQYF

V gene: TRBV7-2
J gene: TRBJ2-5
CDR3 protein: CASSTRSSGGAQTQYF

V gene: TRBV25-1
J gene: TRBJ2-7
CDR3 protein: CASSGTGKGYEQYF

V gene: TRBV20-1
J gene: TRBJ2-5
CDR3 protein: CSASLTGGEETQYF

V gene: TRBV6-1
J gene: TRBJ2-3
CDR3 protein: CASSEVVRDTQYF